This TCR beta chain was identified during a study of cytomegalovirus exposure and HLA in healthy donors. Study-level background: One earlier analysis, a look at roughly 180 million T cells, found roughly 120 million unique TCR beta sequences. Study-wide points: Follow-up analysis later connected one missense variant in DCLRE1C with trimming of TCR beta V- and J-genes. The study designated some 180 TCR beta chains cytomegalovirus-associated.

This CDR3 comprises 10 residues. V lost 8 bases, J lost 10 bases, and 11 bases lay in between. Germline values: CDR1 SGHTA, CDR2 FQGNSA. A word on this clone: The antigen is not known.

PCR used 60 Vbeta primers and 13 Jbeta primers. Measured with immunoSEQ multiplex PCR; TCRdb has only the in-frame clones, and not every one. Seen in this sample are around 75,000 clones; the ten most common clones hold roughly 0.8%. The V gene is TRBV7-2, the J gene TRBJ1-1, with unresolved D. This receptor was identified in a boy between 10 and 17 years old in good health and CMV-seronegative. Sequencing input: PBMCs. The CDR3, as DNA: TGTGCCAGCCTCAACCGCAGAGCTTTCTTT. This encodes CASLNRRAFF.